The T cell receptor (beta chain) described here comes from a study of regulatory dendritic cells for organ transplantation. Study results and caveats: Mature dendritic cells appeared to drive more memory CD8+ clonal expansion than regulatory ones. Among resting subsets, memory CD8+ cells contained the most alloreactive clonotypes.

TCRdb's table, derived via immunoSEQ multiplex PCR, lists solely in-frame clones and lacks some. The data hold roughly 11,000 clones, with roughly 89% observed a single time. Looked up from germline, CDR1 is SGDLS and CDR2 is YYNGEE. Deletions cut 3 bases from V and 4 bases from J, with 7 bases between. CDR3 length: 12 amino acids. Remarks on this clone: Its cognate antigen is unknown.

Sorted T cells were CFSE-labeled and cultured approximately five days with allogeneic regulatory or mature dendritic cells at 1:10. V and J are TRBV9 and TRBJ1-2; D not resolved. What was sequenced was naive CD8+ T cells from blood cultured with dendritic cells. Specified subset: CD45RA+ naive T cells. This clonotype was sampled from a human donor in good health. This CDR3 reads CASSEGSYGYTF. The CDR3 DNA sequence: TGTGCCAGCAGCGAAGGCTCCTATGGCTACACCTTC.